This T cell receptor (beta chain) was sequenced in a study of cytomegalovirus exposure and HLA in healthy donors. Regarding this clone: Its specificity is unknown.

The PCR employed 60 Vbeta primers together with 13 Jbeta primers. Per the study methods: Counted up in a later analysis, unique TCR beta chains came to around 80 million, with some 9.9 million shared. The assay was immunoSEQ multiplex PCR, and TCRdb's table has in-frame clones only and misses some. V and J calls and clone size follow that table, whereas D and trimming were derived from the DNA. Of roughly 190,000 clones listed, 55% to 65% are singletons. Germline V gene data show CDR1 as SGHDT and CDR2 as YYEEEE. V was clipped by 3 bases and J by 0 bases, with 7 bases between them. This CDR3 is built from 14 residues. Notes on the study in general: Reportedly, TCR beta sequences accurately predicted HLA-A and HLA-B alleles in most subjects.

Sequencing was done on a sample of PBMCs. The chain uses TRBV5-6 and TRBJ2-4; D unclear. This sequence originates from a man in his forties in good health and CMV-seronegative. CDR3 coding DNA: TGTGCCAGCAGCTATACTTTAGCCAAAAACATTCAGTACTTC. Residues: CASSYTLAKNIQYF.